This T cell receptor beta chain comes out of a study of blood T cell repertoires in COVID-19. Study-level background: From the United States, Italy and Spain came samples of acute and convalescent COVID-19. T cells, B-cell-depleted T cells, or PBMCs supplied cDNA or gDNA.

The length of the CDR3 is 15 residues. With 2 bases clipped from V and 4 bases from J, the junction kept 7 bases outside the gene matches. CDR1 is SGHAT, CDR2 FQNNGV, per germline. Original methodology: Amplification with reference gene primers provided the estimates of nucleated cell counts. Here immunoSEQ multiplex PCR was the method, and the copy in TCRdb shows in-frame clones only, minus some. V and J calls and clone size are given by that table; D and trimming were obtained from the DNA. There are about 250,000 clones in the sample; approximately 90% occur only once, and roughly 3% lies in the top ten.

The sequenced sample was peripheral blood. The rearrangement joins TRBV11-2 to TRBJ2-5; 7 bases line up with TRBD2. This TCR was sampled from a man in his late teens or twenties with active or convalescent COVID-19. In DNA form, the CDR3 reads TGTGCCAGCAGCTTAAGCGGGGTAGCACGAGAGACCCAGTACTTC. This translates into CASSLSGVARETQYF.